This TCR beta chain was documented in a study of T-cell memory formation after mild COVID-19 (dated by TCRdb to 2020 to 2022). Background on the whole study: TCR sequence clusters from the two donors were found to be largely donor specific. The cohort comprised two young, previously healthy adult volunteers, one female and one male. Longitudinal TCRalpha and TCRbeta repertoire sequencing tracked T-cell clones expanding and contracting after mild COVID-19 in two donors.

Points the paper makes about the study in general: Clones that contracted from day 15 to 85 showed balanced CD4/CD8 phenotypes, whereas a second wave of clones that expanded from day 15 to 37 leaned towards CD4+. SARS-CoV-2 specificity of the second-wave clones peaking on day 37 was not confirmed. Some responding clones were found in pre-infection memory, which suggests that pre-existing cross-reactive memory T cells took part in the SARS-CoV-2 response. Contracting CD4+ clones were found mainly in CM and EM memory subsets, while CD8+ clones were enriched in EMRA. Only a couple of mild cases were covered in the study, and larger cohorts including severe cases with pre-infection samples were considered necessary.

Sequencing used an Illumina NovaSeq 6000. TCRalpha and TCRbeta cDNA libraries were built by 5'RACE with constant-segment primers, adding sample barcodes and unique molecular identifiers. Trizol reagent was used to extract RNA from every sample. Libraries were amplified in two PCR steps, with a second sample barcode and Illumina TruSeq adapters added in the second step. Sequencing of libraries was performed on an Illumina NovaSeq with 2 x 150 bp paired-end reads. As for the authors' bioinformatics: The reads were demultiplexed and collapsed into UMI-guided consensus sequences using migec v1.2.7. Using mixcr v2.1.11, UMI consensuses were aligned to TRA and TRB V and J templates and then assembled into clonotypes. Expanded or contracted clonotypes were those called significant by both edgeR and NoisET, with noise models trained on biological replicates. For edgeR calls, the thresholds were a false discovery rate-adjusted p below 0.01 and a log2 fold-change of 1. As an exploratory analysis of dynamics, max-normalized trajectories of the 1000 most abundant clonotypes were examined with PCA combined with hierarchical clustering. Each responding clone was given a CD4 or CD8 phenotype based on the CD4+ and CD8+ repertoires, which had been sequenced separately. TCRdb trimmed the raw reads at Q25, called clones with MiXCR and kept productive beta chains. Entries are consolidated by CDR3 protein sequence, retaining the most common genes and DNA. The V and J calls and clone size are TCRdb's, not the authors'. For this sample there are about 400,000 distinct CDR3 sequences; under 25% appear just once. Jointly, the top ten make up around 12% of the sample.

According to the germline V gene (reference sequence), CDR1 reads DFQATT and CDR2 reads SNEGSKA. The CDR3 starts with the cysteine, ends with the phenylalanine, and has 15 residues. This entry keeps only the CDR3 DNA: 45 bases, framed from base 1. V is cut by 2 bases and J by 8 bases, and the space between the germline ends is 21 bases. PBMCs were isolated by Ficoll-Paque density gradient centrifugation. To note about this clonotype: There is no known antigen for this receptor. No per-base quality is available; no much larger clone lies one base away.

The sequence was obtained from an adult woman who had mild COVID-19 (a few samples of this study predate the infection). The sample titles of this study are shuffled in the database, so cell type and time point are left out; the donor was told from shared clones. This receptor chain uses TRBV20-1 and TRBJ1-2; TRBD1 might be the D gene, on 6 matching bases. The sequenced sample consisted of PBMCs or a T cell subset sorted from them (not recorded which). Read as DNA, the sequence is TGCAGTGCTAGAACGAGGGCTGGGGGCCAGGGGGGCTACACCTTC. Protein translation: CSARTRAGGQGGYTF.